This entry lists 3 T cell receptor beta chains sequenced from one sample in a study of OX40 agonist ivuxolimab in advanced cancers. The data were produced by immunoSEQ multiplex PCR, yet TCRdb's version contains in-frame clones alone and is incomplete. The table lists about 51,000 clones, around 73% of them singletons. This material consisted of CD4+ or CD8+ T cells sorted from blood, taken in a trial of the OX40 agonist ivuxolimab. The receptors here all came from an adult with an advanced solid tumor such as melanoma, head and neck, liver or kidney cancer.

V is TRBV10-1 and J is TRBJ2-4, with 10 bases that match TRBD1. The V segment lost 5 bases and the J segment 7 bases; nucleotides outside the gene matches: 5. Germline values: CDR1 WNHNN, CDR2 SYGVQD (reference sequence). CDR3 length: 14 residues. The CDR3 nucleotides are TGCGCCAGCAGTTCGGACAGGGGGACGAACATTCAGTACTTC. The encoded protein is CASSSDRGTNIQYF.

The chain joins TRBV27 to TRBJ1-6, with TRBD1 identical over 10 bases. Losses at the gene ends were 0 bases for V and 9 bases for J; bases not matched to a gene: 8. Germline V gene data show CDR1 as MNHEY and CDR2 as SMNVEV (reference sequence). The CDR3 loop spans 17 amino acids. The DNA for the CDR3 is TGTGCCAGCAGTTTATCCTCGGGGGGACAGGGGATTTCACCCCTCCACTTT. Translated: CASSLSSGGQGISPLHF.

The chain recombines TRBV29-1 with TRBJ1-2; 11 positions agree with TRBD1. CDR1 and CDR2 from the germline V gene are SQVTM and ANQGSEA. This CDR3 has 15 amino acids. After removal of 7 bases from V and 8 bases from J, the junction contained 15 bases not matched to a gene. CDR3 residues: CSADLGQGVIDGYTF. The CDR3 nucleotides read TGCAGCGCTGACCTGGGACAGGGGGTTATCGACGGCTACACCTTC.